Listed below are T cell receptor beta chains from one sample, sequenced in a study of post-analysis software for immune sequencing data. MiXCR, applied by TCRdb to the PCR reads, yields one record per CDR3 protein. This table holds about 560,000 distinct CDR3 sequences, roughly 47% found once. The sequenced sample consisted of blood. The source is a girl between 10 and 17 years old with multiple sclerosis. CDR3s include the opening cysteine and the closing phenylalanine or tryptophan. A D gene is named only where the DNA matches it firmly. For some rows the clone size is stated as once, few or many, or as a class when expanded; others skip it.

v_call	d_call	clone_size	j_call	cdr3_aa	cdr3_nt
TRBV7-2	TRBD1	-	TRBJ2-7	CASSPGQGVPTYEQYF	TGTGCCAGCAGCCCGGGACAGGGGGTCCCGACCTACGAGCAGTACTTC
TRBV7-6	TRBD1	few	TRBJ2-7	CASSLVRQGGYEQYF	TGTGCCAGCAGCTTAGTTCGACAGGGTGGTTACGAGCAGTACTTC
TRBV5-6	-	few	TRBJ1-2	CASSSLSGRDYGYTF	TGTGCCAGCAGCTCACTCTCAGGGCGTGACTATGGCTACACCTTC
TRBV6-2/TRBV6-3	-	-	TRBJ1-5	CASHRDGNQPQHF	TGTGCTTCCCACCGGGACGGCAATCAGCCCCAGCATTTT
TRBV2	TRBD2	-	TRBJ2-3	CASSEDGRGYTDTQYF	TGTGCCAGCAGTGAAGACGGGCGGGGGTACACAGATACGCAGTATTTT
TRBV12-3/TRBV12-4	-	-	TRBJ2-1	CASSLTTRVYNEQFF	TGTGCCAGCAGTTTAACCACTAGGGTCTACAATGAGCAGTTCTTC
TRBV15	-	-	TRBJ2-3	CATSRDRGPTDTQYF	TGTGCCACCAGCAGAGATCGGGGACCTACAGATACGCAGTATTTT
TRBV10-3	-	-	TRBJ2-5	CAISATSKETQYF	TGTGCCATCAGTGCGACTAGTAAAGAGACCCAGTACTTC
TRBV12-3/TRBV12-4	-	-	TRBJ2-1	CASTLTNNEQFF	TGTGCCAGCACCTTGACTAATAATGAGCAGTTCTTC
TRBV5-1	TRBD1	-	TRBJ2-4	CASSLAGRGIGVAKNIQYF	TGCGCCAGCAGCTTGGCTGGCAGGGGGATAGGGGTGGCCAAAAACATTCAGTACTTC
TRBV12-3/TRBV12-4	-	-	TRBJ1-4	CASSLSQGTEKLFF	TGTGCCAGCAGTTTGTCCCAGGGCACAGAAAAACTGTTTTTT
TRBV5-1	-	-	TRBJ1-2	CASSPPGVEDGYTF	TGCGCCAGCAGCCCCCCCGGGGTGGAGGATGGCTACACCTTC
TRBV11-3	TRBD2	-	TRBJ2-1	CASSSLLAGGVDEQFF	TGTGCCAGCAGCTCGCTCCTAGCGGGAGGTGTGGATGAGCAGTTCTTC
TRBV12-3/TRBV12-4	-	few	TRBJ1-6	CASSLTGRGNSPLHF	TGTGCCAGCAGTTTAACGGGCAGGGGAAATTCACCCCTCCACTTT
TRBV12-3/TRBV12-4	-	few	TRBJ2-5	CASTPLAAGETQYF	TGTGCCAGCACCCCTCTGGCCGCAGGGGAGACCCAGTACTTC
TRBV4-1	TRBD1	-	TRBJ1-2	CASSQVGDRLYGYTF	TGCGCCAGCAGCCAGGTGGGGGACAGACTCTATGGCTACACCTTC
TRBV5-1	-	-	TRBJ2-4	CASTGGLAKNIQYF	TGCGCCAGCACGGGCGGATTAGCCAAAAACATTCAGTACTTC
TRBV5-5	-	many	TRBJ2-7	CASSFQGDEQYF	TGTGCCAGCAGCTTTCAGGGTGACGAGCAGTACTTC
TRBV2	-	few	TRBJ2-5	CASSVRRGLQETQYF	TGTGCCAGCAGTGTACGGCGGGGACTCCAAGAGACCCAGTACTTC
TRBV9	TRBD1	-	TRBJ1-1	CASSGRQGRDTEAFF	TGTGCCAGCAGCGGCCGACAGGGCCGGGACACTGAAGCTTTCTTT
TRBV5-1	-	few	TRBJ2-3	CASSLGGKGTDTQYF	TGCGCCAGCAGCTTGGGGGGAAAAGGAACAGATACGCAGTATTTT
TRBV7-9	TRBD1	few	TRBJ2-3	CASSLRRGQTDTQYF	TGTGCCAGCAGCTTACGCAGGGGGCAGACAGATACGCAGTATTTT
TRBV5-1	TRBD1	-	TRBJ1-2	CASSPGTDVLNYGYTF	TGCGCCAGCAGCCCCGGGACAGACGTTCTTAACTATGGCTACACCTTC
TRBV20-1	-	-	TRBJ1-5	CSARVVGSGQPQHF	TGCAGTGCTAGAGTAGTAGGGTCCGGTCAGCCCCAGCATTTT
TRBV6-1	TRBD1	-	TRBJ1-1	CASSEQGADTEAFF	TGTGCCAGCAGTGAACAGGGGGCGGACACTGAAGCTTTCTTT
TRBV12-3/TRBV12-4	-	-	TRBJ1-4	CASTSGSNEKLFF	TGTGCCAGCACGTCAGGGTCTAATGAAAAACTGTTTTTT
TRBV11-2	-	-	TRBJ1-4	CASSPVGGATNEKLFF	TGTGCCAGCAGCCCAGTGGGGGGCGCAACTAATGAAAAACTGTTTTTT
TRBV10-3	TRBD1	few	TRBJ2-7	CAINDPGQAAYEQYF	TGTGCCATCAATGACCCGGGACAGGCCGCCTACGAGCAGTACTTC
TRBV10-3	TRBD2	-	TRBJ2-1	CAISESAGGPWDDEQFF	TGTGCCATCAGTGAGTCAGCGGGGGGGCCGTGGGACGATGAGCAGTTCTTC
TRBV10-3	-	-	TRBJ2-5	CAISGAAERTHEETQYF	TGTGCCATCAGTGGTGCGGCCGAAAGAACACATGAAGAGACCCAGTACTTC
TRBV12-3/TRBV12-4	-	-	TRBJ1-2	CASTIGQSLRYGYTF	TGTGCCAGCACCATCGGACAATCACTCCGCTATGGCTACACCTTC
TRBV10-1	-	-	TRBJ2-4	CASMWKKNIQYF	TGCGCCAGCATGTGGAAGAAAAACATTCAGTACTTC
TRBV7-3	TRBD2	few	TRBJ2-3	CASSPKRGGLTDTQYF	TGTGCCAGCAGCCCCAAGCGGGGGGGCCTGACAGATACGCAGTATTTT
TRBV11-3	-	-	TRBJ2-7	CASSVGPNYEQYF	TGTGCCAGCAGCGTGGGGCCTAACTACGAGCAGTACTTC
TRBV7-9	-	-	TRBJ1-2	CASSLAGGPAGYTF	TGTGCCAGCAGCTTAGCGGGCGGCCCGGCTGGCTACACCTTC
TRBV4-1	-	-	TRBJ2-7	CASSPGGGYLSYEQYF	TGCGCCAGCAGCCCCGGGGGCGGCTACCTCTCCTACGAGCAGTACTTC
TRBV12-3/TRBV12-4	TRBD2	-	TRBJ2-7	CASSRRTSGNSYEQYF	TGTGCCAGCAGCCGGAGGACTAGCGGAAACTCCTACGAGCAGTACTTC
TRBV29-1	TRBD2	few	TRBJ2-1	CSVEDHGTSGGSYNEQFF	TGCAGCGTTGAAGATCACGGGACTAGCGGAGGCTCCTACAATGAGCAGTTCTTC
TRBV7-9	-	-	TRBJ2-3	CASSLRLADPRDTQYF	TGTGCCAGCAGCTTAAGGCTAGCCGACCCCAGGGATACGCAGTATTTT
TRBV7-9	TRBD1	few	TRBJ1-2	CASSRDRGAGYTF	TGTGCCAGCAGCCGGGACAGGGGAGCGGGCTACACCTTC
TRBV3-1	-	-	TRBJ1-1	CASSQDWAGDTEAFF	TGTGCCAGCAGCCAAGATTGGGCCGGGGACACTGAAGCTTTCTTT
TRBV20-1	-	-	TRBJ1-1	CSASLGSDAGRAEAFF	TGCAGTGCTAGCCTTGGGTCTGACGCTGGGCGGGCTGAAGCTTTCTTT